This entry is about one T cell receptor (beta chain). V gave up 2 bases and J gave up 1 base; unmatched junction bases: 10. CDR1 LNHNV and CDR2 YYDKDF come from the germline V gene (reference sequence). The CDR3 has 18 amino acids. Only in-frame clones appear in the TCRdb table, and some are missing; sequencing was by immunoSEQ multiplex PCR. The sample lists about 2.4 million clones; approximately 94% were seen once. The sample belongs to a study of shared clonotypes between healthy human individuals. This chain connects TRBV15 to TRBJ1-5; 8 bases fit TRBD1. The TCR originated in a man in his late teens or twenties in good health. Some clones in this sample may be carry-over from other donors' samples. Sequencing used naive CD4+ T cells from PBMCs. Subset of the sample: CD45RA+ positively selected. This CDR3 reads CATSRWLQGAFSNQPQHF. The CDR3, as DNA: TGTGCCACCAGCAGATGGCTTCAGGGGGCTTTCAGCAATCAGCCCCAGCATTTT.